This T cell receptor (beta chain) came from a study of blood T cells in healthy people across ages (dated by TCRdb to the mid-2010s). Looking at the study overall: Template switching captured roughly one uniquely barcoded TCR beta cDNA molecule per two T cells in model experiments. The donors were divided into four age groups: young (average roughly 15 years), middle-aged (under 40), aged (about 62) and long-lived (around 87). Using deep sequencing normalized with unique cDNA molecular identifiers, the study measured how TCR beta repertoire diversity changes with age. The study analyzed two additional independent replicas of 1 million unique cDNA reads from the same blood draw for two donors, one aged 18 to 29 and one aged 80 or older. To avoid experimental bias, donors of different ages were spread randomly across the sequencing lanes. General findings and caveats noted by the study authors: Because donor CMV infection status was unknown, age-related changes in expanded clonotypes were potentially confounded. Compared with the aged group, the long-lived group had more naive CD4+ T cells, fewer expanded clones and increased TCR diversity, suggesting age selection. Observed TCR beta diversity per million T cells fell roughly linearly with age, and a significant reduction was already apparent by age approximately 40. The percentage of naive T cells measured by flow cytometry correlated strongly with observed TCR beta diversity. Estimates of total diversity from one million sequenced T cells were regarded as lower bounds and underestimates. Since profiling was done on bulk unsorted PBMCs, naive and antigen-experienced compartments could not be conclusively compared.

The germline V and J ends show losses of 2 bases and 7 bases respectively, and no gene match explains 9 bases of the junction. The CDR3, from cysteine to phenylalanine, totals 15 residues. The CDR3 DNA has 45 bases and is translated from base 1. From a lookup of the germline V gene, CDR1 and CDR2 are SGHRS and YFSETQ. With regard to this clonotype: No cognate antigen has been identified for it. Base quality data are lacking; no much larger clone is found one base away.

Libraries were prepared through 5' RACE. A second PCR of about 6 to 11 cycles was performed with a sample-barcoded 5' primer and a J-beta primer mix. A template-switch 5' adaptor carrying 12 random nucleotides introduced a unique molecular identifier onto each TCR beta cDNA molecule. Each sample yielded at least 3 million CDR3-containing paired-end reads. First-strand cDNA synthesis was performed from all RNA using the Mint cDNA synthesis kit, with priming by a TRBC-specific oligonucleotide. Following uracil-DNA glycosylase treatment, a first 18-cycle PCR with universal primers M1SS and BC2_uni_R was performed on all cDNA. Concerning the study's data processing: For normalization, 1 million high-quality reads, each with a distinct molecular identifier, were randomly selected from each sample. Instead of being binned into consensus sequences, reads that shared molecular identifiers were thrown out. MiTCR, set to a Q25 quality threshold and the strictest error-elimination algorithm, was used for CDR3 identification, clonotype clustering and error correction. Lower-bound total TCR beta diversity was estimated with a nonparametric unseen species model using Euler transformation. TCRdb ran its own pipeline on the public reads, namely fastp trimming at Q25 and MiXCR clone calling, and kept in-frame beta chains. Rows matching on CDR3 protein sequence are summarized as one entry with the most common DNA and genes. The V and J calls, along with clone size, are taken from TCRdb and not from the paper's own processing. Counted in this sample were roughly 1.9 million distinct CDR3 sequences; approximately 40% of them appeared once. Together, the top ten hold under 30% of the sample.

The roughly 39 donors, aged about 6 to 95 years, were systemically healthy Caucasian individuals from Russia. Each donor gave 8 to 10 milliliters of peripheral blood, drawn into EDTA-treated Vacutainer tubes. Ficoll-Paque density-gradient centrifugation was used to isolate PBMCs, with at least 7 million obtained per sample. Trizol reagent was used to extract total RNA from the PBMCs, yielding at least 5 micrograms per sample. Naive CD45RAhigh/CD27high T cell percentages were measured by flow cytometry on a PBMC aliquot from every donor. The sequence links TRBV5-1 to TRBJ1-2; 9 bases in the middle match TRBD1. The sample consisted of blood. This clonotype was sampled from a human donor in good health. The CDR3 loop reads CASSFTGQGRVGYTF. The DNA reads TGCGCCAGCAGCTTCACGGGACAGGGTCGGGTTGGCTACACCTTC.